Presented here are 17 T cell receptor beta chains from one specimen sequenced in a study of T cells in Graves' hyperthyroidism and ophthalmopathy. RNA transcripts served as the template for amplifying TCR beta CDR3 regions. The HTBI primer set served for first-round RT-PCR of the TCR CDR3. MiXCR, applied by TCRdb to the multiplex PCR reads, yields one record per CDR3 protein. Of around 530,000 distinct CDR3 sequences in the sample, about 15% were seen once. Sequenced material: blood. The receptor set was obtained from a woman between 18 and 29 years old with Graves' ophthalmopathy.

This clonotype came up many times. The chain carries TRBV28 and TRBJ2-3, with TRBD2 matching 10 bases. After removal of 7 bases from V and 0 bases from J, the junction contained 1 base not matched to a gene. This CDR3 region has 14 residues. Germline V gene sequence: CDR1 MDHEN, CDR2 SYDVKM. The CDR3 nucleotides are TGTGCCAGCATACTAGCGGGGAGCACAGATACGCAGTATTTT. This sequence encodes CASILAGSTDTQYF.

Ten or more counts support this clonotype. This sequence joins TRBV6-1 and TRBJ2-3, with 11 bases aligning to TRBD2. The germline V gene has CDR1 MNHNS and CDR2 SASEGT. CDR3 length: 16 amino acids. With 5 bases clipped from V and 3 bases from J, the junction kept 7 bases outside the gene matches. CDR3 bases: TGTGCCAGCAGTACAATAGCGGGAGGGCCGACAGATACGCAGTATTTT. Translation gives CASSTIAGGPTDTQYF.

This clonotype was seen at least ten times. The chain combines TRBV12-3 or TRBV12-4 with TRBJ2-1; no reliable D call. Trimming removed 5 bases from V and 4 bases from J, with 9 bases in between. The CDR3 is 13 residues long. CDR3 bases: TGTGCCAGCAGTCCGCCCTTATACAATGAGCAGTTCTTC. Its protein product is CASSPPLYNEQFF.

This clonotype was seen only a few times. The rearrangement joins TRBV25-1 to TRBJ1-5; D call uncertain. The V and J ends lost 1 base and 2 bases respectively, with 3 bases between them. From germline, CDR1 is MGHDK and CDR2 SYGVNS. This CDR3 is built from 13 residues. CDR3 in amino acids: CASSEWGNQPQHF. CDR3 DNA sequence: TGTGCCAGCAGTGAATGGGGCAATCAGCCCCAGCATTTT.

This clonotype was detected a few times. The gene calls are TRBV10-3 and TRBJ1-5, with a tentative D call TRBD1 (6 bases). Germline loops: CDR1 ENHRY, CDR2 SYGVKD. The CDR3 is 15 amino acids. V was pared by 11 bases and J by 7 bases, with 24 bases between. CDR3 protein: CAPVGGGLSPQPQHF. CDR3 DNA: TGTGCCCCGGTAGGGGGTGGGCTTTCCCCCCAGCCCCAGCATTTT.

This clonotype was seen at least ten times. The V and J genes are TRBV27 and TRBJ1-2, with D unresolved. CDR1 is MNHEY and CDR2 is SMNVEV in the germline V gene (reference sequence). The CDR3 covers 13 residues. V was clipped by 6 bases and J by 1 base, with 9 bases between them. CDR3 residues: CASSRRGNYGYTF. The CDR3, as DNA: TGTGCCAGCAGCCGGCGGGGTAACTATGGCTACACCTTC.

This clonotype was recorded at least ten times. V is TRBV28 and J is TRBJ2-1; no definite D call. With 1 base removed from V and 2 bases from J, the gap between germline ends came to 24 bases. This CDR3 contains 20 residues. Germline loops: CDR1 MDHEN, CDR2 SYDVKM. CDR3 DNA sequence: TGTGCCAGCAGTTTATACGGTTGGGCCCGCGGCAAGTCTCCCTACAATGAGCAGTTCTTC. This codes for CASSLYGWARGKSPYNEQFF.

This clonotype was seen repeatedly, ten times or more. The V call is TRBV27, the J call TRBJ2-5; TRBD1 is a possible D gene (5 bases). V lost 4 bases and J lost 2, with 11 bases in between. The germline V gene has CDR1 MNHEY and CDR2 SMNVEV (reference sequence). This CDR3 is 14 amino acids long. The CDR3, as DNA: TGTGCCAGCAGTTCGGCAGGGTCACAAGAGACCCAGTACTTC. Its protein is CASSSAGSQETQYF.

The J gene is TRBJ1-1, the V gene TRBV5-4; 7 bases are a match to TRBD1. This CDR3 spans 13 amino acids. Per the germline V gene, CDR1 is SGHNT and CDR2 is YYREEE (reference sequence). V gave up 5 bases and J gave up 4 bases; unmatched junction bases: 5. This CDR3 reads CASRQGRGTEAFF. The CDR3 nucleotides read TGTGCCAGCAGACAGGGGAGGGGCACTGAAGCTTTCTTT.

This clonotype was counted a few times. The chain couples TRBV3-1 to TRBJ1-3, with 8 positions matching TRBD1. The CDR3 spans 13 residues. The germline CDR1 and CDR2 sequences are LGHDT and YNNKEL (reference sequence). With 10 bases clipped from V and 3 bases from J, the junction kept 5 bases outside the gene matches. As DNA, the CDR3 is TGTGCCACCACAGGGGGTGGTGGAAACACCATATATTTT. As protein: CATTGGGGNTIYF. The whole variable domain, remainder taken from reference TRBV3-1 and TRBJ1-3, is DTAVSQTPKYLVTQMGNDKSIKCEQNLGHDTMYWYKQDSKKFLKIMFSYNNKELIINETVPNRFSPKSPDKAHLNLHINSLELGDSAVYFCATTGGGGNTIYFGEGSWLTVV.

This clonotype was recorded many times. V usage is TRBV11-2 and J usage is TRBJ2-7, with D unresolved. The length of the CDR3 is 12 residues. From germline, CDR1 is SGHAT and CDR2 FQNNGV. V was trimmed by 3 bases and J by 2 bases, leaving 5 bases between them. The CDR3 here is CASSFIPYEQYF. DNA of the CDR3: TGTGCCAGCAGCTTCATCCCCTACGAGCAGTACTTC. The full variable domain, rest sourced from reference TRBV11-2 and TRBJ2-7, is EAGVAQSPRYKIIEKRQSVAFWCNPISGHATLYWYQQILGQGPKLLIQFQNNGVVDDSQLPKDRFSAERLKGVDSTLKIQPAKLEDSAVYLCASSFIPYEQYFGPGTRLTVT.

The chain is built from TRBV19 and TRBJ2-7, with no clear D. The CDR3 spans 16 residues. CDR1 and CDR2 (germline): LNHDA, SQIVND (reference sequence). V was clipped by 3 bases and J by 2 bases, with 17 bases between them. The CDR3 sequence: CASSMGRGSTAYEQYF. DNA for the CDR3: TGTGCCAGTAGTATGGGCAGAGGCTCGACCGCCTACGAGCAGTACTTC. Full variable domain (missing parts from reference TRBV19 and TRBJ2-7): DGGITQSPKYLFRKEGQNVTLSCEQNLNHDAMYWYRQDPGQGLRLIYYSQIVNDFQKGDIAEGYSVSREKKESFPLTVTSAQKNPTAFYLCASSMGRGSTAYEQYFGPGTRLTVT.

The chain employs TRBV5-8 and TRBJ1-2, with D perhaps TRBD1 (5 bases). Germline V gene sequence: CDR1 SGHTS, CDR2 YDEGEE. V lost 0 bases and J lost 6, with 24 bases in between. There are 18 residues in the CDR3. The CDR3 DNA follows: TGTGCCAGCAGCTTGGCCGGGATAGAGGGCTCGGGGGTCCATGGCTACACCTTC. As protein: CASSLAGIEGSGVHGYTF.

In its sample, this clonotype was seen many times. The rearrangement uses TRBV7-9 and TRBJ2-1, with 8 bases fitting TRBD2. Germline V gene data show CDR1 as SEHNR and CDR2 as FQNEAQ (reference sequence). The CDR3 covers 15 residues. V gave up 5 bases and J gave up 4 bases; unmatched junction bases: 7. CDR3 region: CASSTRGGLYNEQFF. As DNA, the CDR3 is TGTGCCAGCAGCACCCGCGGGGGGCTATACAATGAGCAGTTCTTC.

This clonotype was counted between two and nine times. The J gene is TRBJ1-6, the V gene TRBV20-1; no clear D. V was shortened by 2 bases and J by 0 bases, with 8 bases between the two germline ends. The CDR3 runs 15 residues. Per germline, CDR1 DFQATT and CDR2 SNEGSKA (reference sequence). The CDR3 DNA reads as TGCAGTGCTAGAAATTTGGTCTCCTATAATTCACCCCTCCACTTT. Amino acids: CSARNLVSYNSPLHF.

This chain joins TRBV7-8 and TRBJ1-5, with unresolved D. The CDR3 length is 13 residues. From germline, CDR1 is SGHVS and CDR2 FQNEAQ. The ends were cut back, 5 bases at V and 6 bases at J, with 11 bases in the middle. The CDR3 protein is CASSAEVPQPQHF. In DNA form, the CDR3 reads TGTGCCAGCAGCGCTGAGGTCCCTCAGCCCCAGCATTTT.

The table lists this clonotype with many counts. The chain combines TRBV7-9 with TRBJ1-3, with unresolved D. With 1 base removed from V and 0 bases from J, the gap between germline ends came to 10 bases. The germline V gene has CDR1 SEHNR and CDR2 FQNEAQ (reference sequence). This CDR3 has 16 amino acids. The CDR3 DNA reads as TGTGCCAGCAGCTTAGAGGCCCTCAGCTCTGGAAACACCATATATTTT. Translated, it gives CASSLEALSSGNTIYF.